A single sample gave rise to the 25 T cell receptor beta chains below, sequenced in a study of T cell changes during pregnancy in multiple sclerosis. Assay used: immunoSEQ multiplex PCR; TCRdb lists only in-frame clones, some missing. This sample carries under 95,000 clones, 85% to 95% of them seen once, and the ten largest clones take about 2%. The sample here was peripheral blood, taken after pregnancy. These TCRs come from a female donor with multiple sclerosis, enrolled in a pregnancy study.

V usage is TRBV12-5 and J usage is TRBJ2-7, with D unclear. The V gene's germline CDR1 is LGHNT and CDR2 FRNRAP. This CDR3 has 16 residues. The V gene lost 1 base and the J gene lost 0 bases, with 13 bases spanning the gap. CDR3 sequence (DNA): TGTGCTAGTGGTTTGGACAGATCGTTGAGCTCCTACGAGCAGTACTTC. Its translation: CASGLDRSLSSYEQYF.

The V and J genes are TRBV6-5 and TRBJ1-5, with a tentative D call TRBD1 (5 bases). The CDR3 covers 16 residues. CDR1 MNHEY and CDR2 SVGAGI come from the germline V gene. V was cut by 0 bases and J by 1 base, with 10 bases left in between. CDR3 loop: CASSYSSGDSNQPQHF. CDR3 in DNA: TGTGCCAGCAGTTACTCGTCGGGGGACAGCAATCAGCCCCAGCATTTT.

The J gene is TRBJ1-1, the V gene TRBV6-5; perhaps TRBD1 as D (5 bases). This CDR3 has 14 residues. V was pared by 0 bases and J by 2 bases, with 7 bases between. Germline lookup yields CDR1 MNHEY and CDR2 SVGAGI. The DNA of the CDR3 is TGTGCCAGCAGTTACTCGTGGGGCAACACTGAAGCTTTCTTT. Amino acid sequence: CASSYSWGNTEAFF.

This chain links TRBV28 with TRBJ2-3; TRBD1 matches at 7 bases. Per the germline V gene, CDR1 is MDHEN and CDR2 is SYDVKM. J was trimmed by 2 bases and V by 5 bases; bases with no gene match: 7. This CDR3 has 15 amino acids. CDR3 region: CASSTPGGTTDTQYF. The CDR3 bases are TGTGCCAGCAGTACGCCAGGGGGTACCACAGATACGCAGTATTTT.

The CDR3 coding sequence is TGTGCCAGCAGCTCTACTTACCCAGGACAGGATAACTATGGCTACACCTTC. Amino acid sequence: CASSSTYPGQDNYGYTF. The V call is TRBV7-8, the J call TRBJ1-2; 7 bases agree with TRBD1. CDR1 and CDR2 from the germline V gene are SGHVS and FQNEAQ. The V segment lost 4 bases and the J segment 1 base; nucleotides outside the gene matches: 12. The CDR3 totals 17 residues. The full variable domain, rest sourced from reference TRBV7-8 and TRBJ1-2, is GAGVSQSPRYKVAKRGQDVALRCDPISGHVSLFWYQQALGQGPEFLTYFQNEAQLDKSGLPSDRFFAERPEGSVSTLKIQRTQQEDSAVYLCASSSTYPGQDNYGYTFGSGTRLTVV.

The chain is built from TRBV5-1 and TRBJ1-3; D unresolved. Germline V CDR1 and CDR2: SGHRS, YFSETQ. This CDR3 has 15 residues. The V end lost 4 bases, the J end lost 0 bases, and 11 bases lay between the germline ends. CDR3 coding DNA: TGCGCCAGCAGCCCCCAACAGATCTCTGGAAACACCATATATTTT. This translates into CASSPQQISGNTIYF.

The chain couples TRBV19 to TRBJ2-2, with a weak D call TRBD1 (6 bases). The germline V gene encodes CDR1 LNHDA and CDR2 SQIVND (reference sequence). The CDR3 has 15 residues. V was clipped by 5 bases and J by 6 bases, with 16 bases between them. The CDR3 DNA sequence: TGTGCCAGTAGTTCGGAAACAGGGATACCCGGGGAGCTGTTTTTT. As protein: CASSSETGIPGELFF.

The J gene is TRBJ2-7, the V gene TRBV5-1; 9 bases match TRBD1. Trimming cost V 7 bases and J 6 bases; bases outside gene matches: 5. Per germline, CDR1 SGHRS and CDR2 YFSETQ. The CDR3 is 12 amino acids. CDR3 loop: CASQQGAGEQYF. The CDR3 nucleotides read TGCGCCAGCCAACAGGGGGCGGGCGAGCAGTACTTC.

The V call is TRBV2, the J call TRBJ2-5; a possible D gene is TRBD1 (6 bases). The V gene lost 4 bases and the J gene lost 4 bases, with 16 bases spanning the gap. The CDR3 consists of 15 residues. The germline V gene has CDR1 SNHLY and CDR2 FYNNEI. The CDR3 loop is CASSAGTGRRETQYF. In DNA, the CDR3 is TGTGCCAGCAGTGCAGGAACAGGGCGCCGAGAGACCCAGTACTTC.

The chain recombines TRBV7-3 with TRBJ1-3; D uncertain. Per germline, CDR1 SGHTA and CDR2 FQGTGA. Trimming shortened V by 5 bases and J by 4 bases, and 9 bases separated the two germline ends. CDR3 size: 13 residues. CDR3 loop: CASSLGLGNTIYF. The CDR3 nucleotides read TGTGCCAGCAGCCTGGGCCTGGGAAACACCATATATTTT.

This chain joins TRBV23-1 and TRBJ1-2; a possible D gene is TRBD1 (6 bases). TRBV23-1 is identified as an open reading frame with a role that is uncertain. V dropped 2 bases and J dropped 3 bases, with 19 bases sitting between them. CDR3 length equals 17 residues. CDR3 loop: CASSQRFLGARDYGYTF. In nucleotides, the CDR3 is TGCGCCAGCAGTCAAAGGTTTCTGGGGGCGCGAGACTATGGCTACACCTTC.

The V call is TRBV5-4, the J call TRBJ1-2, with 9 bases identical to TRBD1. CDR3 size: 15 residues. CDR1 SGHNT and CDR2 YYREEE come from the germline V gene (reference sequence). V trimming: 3 bases; J trimming: 5 bases; junction bases outside the gene matches: 8. CDR3 in amino acids: CASSWSGDRAYGYTF. In DNA, the CDR3 is TGTGCCAGCAGCTGGTCCGGGGACAGGGCGTATGGCTACACCTTC.

In its sample, this clone was seen once. This rearrangement joins TRBV9 to TRBJ1-1; D ambiguous. The germline CDR1 and CDR2 sequences are SGDLS and YYNGEE. The CDR3 covers 13 residues. The germline V and J ends were trimmed by 4 bases and 0 bases, with 7 bases remaining between them. The CDR3 coding sequence is TGTGCCAGCAGCTCCACACTGAACACTGAAGCTTTCTTT. This encodes CASSSTLNTEAFF.

The chain combines TRBV6-5 with TRBJ1-5; weak D call: TRBD1 (5 bases). Deletions cut 7 bases from V and 5 bases from J, with 12 bases between. This CDR3 has 13 residues. The germline gives CDR1 MNHEY, CDR2 SVGAGI. CDR3: CASTPNRYQPQHF. The CDR3 nucleotides are TGTGCCAGCACCCCAAACAGGTATCAGCCCCAGCATTTT.

The V call is TRBV30, the J call TRBJ2-5; maybe TRBD1 (5 bases). The V gene lost 0 bases and the J gene lost 3 bases, with 8 bases spanning the gap. The CDR3 contains 13 residues. Germline loops: CDR1 GTSNPN, CDR2 SVGIG (reference sequence). The CDR3 reads CAWSVGDKETQYF. DNA of the CDR3: TGTGCCTGGAGTGTAGGGGATAAAGAGACCCAGTACTTC.

This chain links TRBV19 with TRBJ2-1, with 8 positions matching TRBD2. Germline V gene lookup returns CDR1 LNHDA and CDR2 SQIVND (reference sequence). V lost 3 bases to trimming and J lost 10 bases; unmatched junction nucleotides: 8. The CDR3 spans 14 residues. CDR3 DNA: TGTGCCAGTAGTATTGTAATAGCGGGAAGGGAGCAGTTCTTC. It encodes CASSIVIAGREQFF.

The rearrangement joins TRBV27 to TRBJ1-1, with 7 bases lining up with TRBD1. Germline lookup yields CDR1 MNHEY and CDR2 SMNVEV (reference sequence). The CDR3 sequence is 12 residues long. J gave up 6 bases and V 6 bases, and 4 bases lay outside the gene matches. CDR3 coding DNA: TGTGCCAGCAGCTTGACAGGGTCTGAAGCTTTCTTT. It is translated as CASSLTGSEAFF.

This chain joins TRBV5-1 and TRBJ2-7; 11 nucleotides agree with TRBD2. The trim removed 4 bases at V and 6 bases at J, leaving 9 bases unmatched. Germline V gives CDR1 SGHRS, CDR2 YFSETQ. The CDR3 runs to 15 residues. Written as DNA, the CDR3 is TGCGCCAGCAGCAACCCGTTGCTAGCGGGGGGCGAGCAGTACTTC. As protein: CASSNPLLAGGEQYF.

This rearrangement joins TRBV6-5 to TRBJ2-2; D gene ambiguous. Germline V gene sequence: CDR1 MNHEY, CDR2 SVGAGI. The CDR3 contains 13 residues. V lost 6 bases, J lost 5 bases, and 10 bases lay in between. This CDR3 reads CASRPFRTGELFF. The DNA of the CDR3 is TGTGCCAGCAGGCCCTTCAGGACCGGGGAGCTGTTTTTT.

The rearrangement joins TRBV15 to TRBJ1-2; 8 nucleotides match TRBD1. The junction had 7 bases not matched to a gene; V was cut back by 1 base and J by 6 bases. The CDR3 loop spans 15 amino acids. Looked up from germline, CDR1 is LNHNV and CDR2 is YYDKDF (reference sequence). The CDR3 sequence: CATSRVAGGEHGYTF. For the CDR3, the DNA is TGTGCCACCAGCAGAGTAGCAGGGGGCGAACATGGCTACACCTTC. The full variable domain, with the rest looked up from reference TRBV15 and TRBJ1-2, is DAMVIQNPRYQVTQFGKPVTLSCSQTLNHNVMYWYQQKSSQAPKLLFHYYDKDFNNEADTPDNFQSRRPNTSFCFLDIRSPGLGDTAMYLCATSRVAGGEHGYTFGSGTRLTVV.

The rearrangement uses TRBV7-9 and TRBJ2-1; 7 bases line up with TRBD1. Trimming removed 5 bases from V and 5 bases from J; junction bases left unmatched: 9. The germline V gene has CDR1 SEHNR and CDR2 FQNEAQ (reference sequence). The CDR3 extends over 15 amino acids. For the CDR3, the DNA is TGTGCCAGCAGCCGGACAGGCGCCTGGGACAATGAGCAGTTCTTC. Amino acid sequence: CASSRTGAWDNEQFF.

The chain combines TRBV6-5 with TRBJ1-1, with TRBD1 matching over 10 bases. V lost 5 bases to trimming and J lost 4 bases; unmatched junction nucleotides: 7. There are 15 residues in the CDR3. In germline, CDR1 is MNHEY, CDR2 SVGAGI. CDR3 sequence: CASSTPGTGVTEAFF. The CDR3 DNA follows: TGTGCCAGCAGTACACCCGGGACAGGGGTCACTGAAGCTTTCTTT.

The CDR3: CASSPTGDYGYTF. The CDR3 DNA reads TGTGCCAGTAGTCCCACAGGGGATTATGGCTACACCTTC. The rearrangement uses TRBV19 and TRBJ1-2, with 7 bases fitting TRBD1. The germline V gene encodes CDR1 LNHDA and CDR2 SQIVND (reference sequence). CDR3 length: 13 residues. V trimming: 5 bases; J trimming: 5 bases; junction bases outside the gene matches: 5.

The chain carries TRBV27 and TRBJ2-7; 7 positions agree with TRBD1. V lost 5 bases, J lost 6 bases, and 10 bases stayed unmatched. The germline V gene encodes CDR1 MNHEY and CDR2 SMNVEV (reference sequence). CDR3 length: 14 amino acids. CDR3 in amino acids: CASSPRDRAFEQYF. The CDR3 region has the DNA TGTGCCAGCAGTCCTCGAGACAGGGCGTTCGAGCAGTACTTC.

The chain links TRBV20-1 to TRBJ1-6, with D hard to call. V was trimmed by 6 bases and J by 12 bases, leaving 12 bases between them. In germline, CDR1 is DFQATT, CDR2 SNEGSKA (reference sequence). The CDR3 is 11 residues long. CDR3 sequence reads: CSARNTGPLHF. The DNA of the CDR3 is TGCAGTGCCAGAAACACGGGACCCCTCCACTTT.